This T cell receptor beta chain was sequenced in a study of T cells in Graves' hyperthyroidism and ophthalmopathy. Study-level findings and limits: Blood also carried most thyroid clonotypes expanded above 0.001. Median prediction lead before ophthalmopathy onset was around 7 months with the model.

Many counts were recorded for this clonotype. What it binds is not known. Germline V lookup: CDR1 MNHEY, CDR2 SVGEGT. V was clipped by 6 bases and J by 5 bases; unmatched bases: 12. The CDR3 covers 17 residues. The CDR3 regions of TCR beta were amplified from RNA transcripts. In the first-round RT-PCR of the TCR CDR3, the HTBI primer set was used. TCRdb used MiXCR to reprocess the multiplex PCR reads, holding one entry per CDR3 protein. The sample has hundreds of thousands of distinct CDR3 sequences, roughly 14% seen once. The chain has TRBV6-2 or TRBV6-3 and TRBJ2-2; TRBD1 agrees at 10 bases. Material: blood. This clonotype originated in a woman aged 40-49 years with Graves' ophthalmopathy. DNA for the CDR3: TGTGCCAGCAGGCCCCTGGGGGACAGGGGTCGTACCGGGGAGCTGTTTTTT. Translating gives CASRPLGDRGRTGELFF.